The entry that follows covers one TCR beta chain sequence. The CDR3 extends over 15 amino acids. V was clipped by 0 bases and J by 2 bases, with 9 bases between them. Germline V gene sequence: CDR1 MNHNS, CDR2 SASEGT. The data stem from a study of technical replicates of blood from several donors. The repertoire was sequenced with immunoSEQ multiplex PCR; TCRdb's copy has only in-frame clones and lacks some. The table includes about 61,000 clones, more than 75% detected once. Sequenced input: PBMCs. The TCR was taken from a human donor in good health. Some clones in this sample may be carry-over from other donors' samples. This chain links TRBV6-1 with TRBJ2-3, with D maybe TRBD2 (6 bases). The CDR3 DNA follows: TGTGCCAGCAGTGAAGCGGGGAGGTCCACAGATACGCAGTATTTT. Its protein product is CASSEAGRSTDTQYF.